This T cell receptor beta chain was identified during a study of control samples from healthy donors and cancer patients. Sequencing was performed with immunoSEQ multiplex PCR; in TCRdb, only in-frame clones are kept and a portion is missing. The sample has 65,000 to 95,000 clones; around nine tenths are singletons. V was trimmed by 2 bases and J by 1 base, leaving 8 bases between them. CDR3 length equals 14 residues. CDR1 and CDR2 from the germline V gene are MNHNS and SASEGT. The TCR originated in a middle-aged man in good health. Sequencing was done on a sample of blood. The J gene is TRBJ1-1, the V gene TRBV6-1, with a possible D match to TRBD1 (6 bases). The CDR3 sequence is CASSEWTENTEAFF. Here the CDR3 DNA reads TGTGCCAGCAGTGAATGGACAGAGAACACTGAAGCTTTCTTT.